This T cell receptor beta chain was observed in a study of T cells in Graves' hyperthyroidism and ophthalmopathy. Overall study results and limits: Also found in blood were most expanded thyroid clonotypes above 0.001. Ophthalmopathy got predicted by the model a median roughly 6.4 months before its onset.

On this clonotype: Its antigen is currently unknown.

Researchers amplified the TCR beta CDR3 regions from RNA transcripts. An initial round of RT-PCR targeting the TCR CDR3 relied on the HTBI primer set. MiXCR was run by TCRdb on the multiplex PCR reads, yielding one entry per CDR3 protein. The table shows 600,000 or so distinct CDR3 sequences, with around 13% occurring only once. Patients having uncontrolled infection, another autoimmune disease, pregnancy or lactation were not included. Used for diagnoses were clinical symptoms, serum thyroxine and TRAb, thyroid ultrasound and orbital computed tomography. Per germline, CDR1 MNHNS and CDR2 SASEGT. This CDR3 has 12 amino acids. Trimming shortened V by 7 bases and J by 4 bases, and 11 bases separated the two germline ends.

Sequencing used blood. This chain uses TRBV6-1 with TRBJ2-7; possible D gene TRBD1, 6 bases. This sequence was found in a woman between 45 and 65 years old with Graves' ophthalmopathy. The CDR3 here is CASTGDGYEQYF. The DNA for the CDR3 is TGTGCCAGCACAGGGGACGGGTACGAGCAGTACTTC.